Described below is a single TCR beta chain sequence and its context. Antigen: not known. Primers included in the PCR were 60 Vbeta and 13 Jbeta primers. Clones were read by immunoSEQ multiplex PCR, and TCRdb kept only the in-frame ones, dropping some. The sample includes 200,000 to 250,000 clones, roughly 75% of them seen just once. The data are from a study of cytomegalovirus exposure and HLA in healthy donors. Findings of the study overall: A previous analysis found most TCR beta V segments productive roughly 87% or roughly 30% of the time. Investigators reported some 150 TCR beta chains as tied to cytomegalovirus. In a later analysis, most CMV-associated TCR beta chains appeared HLA-restricted. A later analysis linked around 17,000 TCR beta sequences to HLA alleles at 0.05 false discovery rate.

Germline V CDR1 and CDR2: MGHDK, SYGVNS. Deletions cut 3 bases from V and 4 bases from J, with 12 bases between. This CDR3 comprises 14 residues. Specimen: PBMCs. This receptor was identified in a woman aged 25 to 39 in good health and CMV-seronegative. The gene calls are TRBV25-1 and TRBJ1-1; maybe TRBD1 (6 bases). CDR3 nucleotide sequence: TGTGCCAGCAGTGATCCCAGGGGCGGCACTGAAGCTTTCTTT. This codes for CASSDPRGGTEAFF.